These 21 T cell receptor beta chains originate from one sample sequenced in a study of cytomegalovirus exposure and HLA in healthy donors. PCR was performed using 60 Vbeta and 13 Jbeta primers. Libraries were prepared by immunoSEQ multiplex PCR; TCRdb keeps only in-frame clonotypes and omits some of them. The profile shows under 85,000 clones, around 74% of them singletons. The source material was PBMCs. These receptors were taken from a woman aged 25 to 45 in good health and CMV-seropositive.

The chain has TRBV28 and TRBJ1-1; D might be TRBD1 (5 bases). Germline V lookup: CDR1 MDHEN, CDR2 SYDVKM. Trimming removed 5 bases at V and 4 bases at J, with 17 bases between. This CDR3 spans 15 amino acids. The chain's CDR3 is CASSPNVRQGTEAFF. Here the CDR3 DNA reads TGTGCCAGCAGTCCAAATGTCCGGCAGGGCACTGAAGCTTTCTTT.

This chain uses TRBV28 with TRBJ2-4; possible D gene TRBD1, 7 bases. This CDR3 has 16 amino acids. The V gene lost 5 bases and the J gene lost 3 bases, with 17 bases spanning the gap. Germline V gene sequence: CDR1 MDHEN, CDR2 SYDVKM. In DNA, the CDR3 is TGTGCCAGCAGTCCTAATGTCCAGGGGGGCAAAAACATTCAGTACTTC. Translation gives CASSPNVQGGKNIQYF. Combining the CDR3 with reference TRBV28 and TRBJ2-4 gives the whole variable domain DVKVTQSSRYLVKRTGEKVFLECVQDMDHENMFWYRQDPGLGLRLIYFSYDVKMKEKGDIPEGYSVSREKKERFSLILESASTNQTSMYLCASSPNVQGGKNIQYFGAGTRLSVL.

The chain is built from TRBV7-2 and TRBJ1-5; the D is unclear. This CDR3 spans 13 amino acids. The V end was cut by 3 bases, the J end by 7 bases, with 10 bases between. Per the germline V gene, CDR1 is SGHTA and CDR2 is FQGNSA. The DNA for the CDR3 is TGTGCCAGCAGCTTTCGGTTGGGCCAGCCCCAGCATTTT. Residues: CASSFRLGQPQHF.

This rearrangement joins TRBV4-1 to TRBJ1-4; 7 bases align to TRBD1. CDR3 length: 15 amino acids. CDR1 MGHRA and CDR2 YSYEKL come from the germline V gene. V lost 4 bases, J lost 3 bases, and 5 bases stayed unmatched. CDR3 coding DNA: TGCGCCAGCAGCCGCTACAGGGGTGCTAATGAAAAACTGTTTTTT. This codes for CASSRYRGANEKLFF.

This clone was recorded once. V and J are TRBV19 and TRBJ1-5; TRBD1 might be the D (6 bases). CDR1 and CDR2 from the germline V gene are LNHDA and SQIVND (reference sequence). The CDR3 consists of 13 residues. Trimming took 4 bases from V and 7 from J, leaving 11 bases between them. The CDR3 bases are TGTGCCAGTAGTAGAGAAGGGGGACAGCCCCAGCATTTT. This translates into CASSREGGQPQHF.

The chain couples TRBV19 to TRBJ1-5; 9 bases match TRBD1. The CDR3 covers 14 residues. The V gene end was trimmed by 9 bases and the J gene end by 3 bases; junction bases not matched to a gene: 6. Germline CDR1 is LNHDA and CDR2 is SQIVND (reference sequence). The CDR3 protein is CASRDREFNQPQHF. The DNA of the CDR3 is TGTGCCAGCCGGGACAGGGAATTCAATCAGCCCCAGCATTTT. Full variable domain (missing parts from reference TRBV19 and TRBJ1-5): DGGITQSPKYLFRKEGQNVTLSCEQNLNHDAMYWYRQDPGQGLRLIYYSQIVNDFQKGDIAEGYSVSREKKESFPLTVTSAQKNPTAFYLCASRDREFNQPQHFGDGTRLSIL.

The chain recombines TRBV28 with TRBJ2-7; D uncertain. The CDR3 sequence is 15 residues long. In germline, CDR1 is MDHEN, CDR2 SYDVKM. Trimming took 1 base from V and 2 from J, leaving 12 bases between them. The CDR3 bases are TGTGCCAGCAGTTTATCGTCAGGTATAGCCTACGAGCAGTACTTC. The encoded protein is CASSLSSGIAYEQYF.

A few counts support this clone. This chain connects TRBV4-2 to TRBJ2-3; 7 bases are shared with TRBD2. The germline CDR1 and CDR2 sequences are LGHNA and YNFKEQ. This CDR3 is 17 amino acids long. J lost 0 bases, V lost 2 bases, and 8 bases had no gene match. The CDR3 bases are TGTGCCAGCAGCCAACGAGGCGGGACTACGAGCACAGATACGCAGTATTTT. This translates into CASSQRGGTTSTDTQYF.

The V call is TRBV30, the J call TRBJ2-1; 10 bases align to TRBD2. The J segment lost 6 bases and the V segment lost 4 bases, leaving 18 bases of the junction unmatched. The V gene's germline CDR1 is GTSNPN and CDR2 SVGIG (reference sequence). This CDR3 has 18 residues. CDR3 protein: CAWNHRVVAGGIGNEQFF. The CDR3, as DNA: TGTGCCTGGAACCATCGTGTCGTAGCGGGAGGTATAGGCAATGAGCAGTTCTTC.

In DNA, the CDR3 is TGTGCCAGCAGCTTGGACAGAGAGACCCAGTACTTC. It codes for CASSLDRETQYF. The V gene is TRBV5-8, the J gene TRBJ2-5; D gene unclear. There are 12 residues in the CDR3. Trimming took 0 bases from V and 4 from J, leaving 4 bases between them. From germline, CDR1 is SGHTS and CDR2 YDEGEE. The variable domain in full, completed from reference TRBV5-8 and TRBJ2-5, reads EAGVTQSPTHLIKTRGQQATLRCSPISGHTSVYWYQQALGLGLQFLLWYDEGEERNRGNFPPRFSGRQFPNYSSELNVNALELEDSALYLCASSLDRETQYFGPGTRLLVL.

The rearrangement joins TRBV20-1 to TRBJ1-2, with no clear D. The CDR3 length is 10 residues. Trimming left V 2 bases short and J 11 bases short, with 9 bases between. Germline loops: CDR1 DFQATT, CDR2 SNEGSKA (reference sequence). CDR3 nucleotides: TGCAGTGCTAGACCCGAGAGATACACCTTC. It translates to CSARPERYTF.

The CDR3 reads CAWRGGGAHQPQHF. The CDR3 DNA follows: TGTGCCTGGAGAGGGGGAGGGGCCCATCAGCCCCAGCATTTT. The chain is built from TRBV30 and TRBJ1-5, with a weak D call TRBD1 (6 bases). This CDR3 region has 14 residues. CDR1 GTSNPN and CDR2 SVGIG come from the germline V gene (reference sequence). Trimming removed 3 bases at V and 5 bases at J, with 14 bases between. The whole variable domain, remainder taken from reference TRBV30 and TRBJ1-5, is SQTIHQWPATLVQPVGSPLSLECTVEGTSNPNLYWYRQAAGRGLQLLFYSVGIGQISSEVPQNLSASRPQDRQFILSSKKLLLSDSGFYLCAWRGGGAHQPQHFGDGTRLSIL.

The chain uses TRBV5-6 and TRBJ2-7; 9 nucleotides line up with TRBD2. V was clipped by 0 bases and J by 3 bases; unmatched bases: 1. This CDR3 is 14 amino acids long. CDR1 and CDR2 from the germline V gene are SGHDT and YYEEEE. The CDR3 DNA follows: TGTGCCAGCAGCTTGGTTAGCGGGAGCTACGAGCAGTACTTC. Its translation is CASSLVSGSYEQYF.

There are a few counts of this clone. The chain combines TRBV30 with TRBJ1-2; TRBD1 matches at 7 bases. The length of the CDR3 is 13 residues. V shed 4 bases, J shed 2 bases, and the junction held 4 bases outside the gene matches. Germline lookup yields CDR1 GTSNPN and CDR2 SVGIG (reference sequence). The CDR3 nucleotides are TGTGCCTGGACCCAGGGACAGAACTATGGCTACACCTTC. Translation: CAWTQGQNYGYTF.

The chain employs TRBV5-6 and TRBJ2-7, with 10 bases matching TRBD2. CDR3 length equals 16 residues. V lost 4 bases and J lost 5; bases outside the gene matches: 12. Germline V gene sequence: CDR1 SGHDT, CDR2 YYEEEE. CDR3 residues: CASSPNPASGRNEQYF. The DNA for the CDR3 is TGTGCCAGCAGCCCAAATCCGGCTAGCGGGAGAAACGAGCAGTACTTC.

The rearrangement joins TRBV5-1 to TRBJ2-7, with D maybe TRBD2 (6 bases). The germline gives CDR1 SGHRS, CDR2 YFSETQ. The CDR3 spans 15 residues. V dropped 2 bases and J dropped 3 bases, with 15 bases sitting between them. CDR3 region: CASSFAGGPLYEQYF. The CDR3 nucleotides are TGCGCCAGCAGCTTCGCCGGAGGGCCACTCTACGAGCAGTACTTC.

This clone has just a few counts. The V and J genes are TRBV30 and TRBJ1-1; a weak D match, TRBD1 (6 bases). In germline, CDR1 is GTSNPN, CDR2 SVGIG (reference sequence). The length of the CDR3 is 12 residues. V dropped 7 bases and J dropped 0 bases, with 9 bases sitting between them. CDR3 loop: CALDRLNTEAFF. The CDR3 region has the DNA TGTGCCTTAGACAGGTTGAACACTGAAGCTTTCTTT. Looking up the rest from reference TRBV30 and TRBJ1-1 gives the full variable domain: SQTIHQWPATLVQPVGSPLSLECTVEGTSNPNLYWYRQAAGRGLQLLFYSVGIGQISSEVPQNLSASRPQDRQFILSSKKLLLSDSGFYLCALDRLNTEAFFGQGTRLTVV.

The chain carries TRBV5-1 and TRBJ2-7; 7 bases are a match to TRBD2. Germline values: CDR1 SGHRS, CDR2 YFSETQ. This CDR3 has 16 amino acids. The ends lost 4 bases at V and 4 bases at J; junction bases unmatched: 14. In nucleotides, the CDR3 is TGCGCCAGCAGCACCGGGGGGACGGGAGGCCAATACGAGCAGTACTTC. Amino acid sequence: CASSTGGTGGQYEQYF.

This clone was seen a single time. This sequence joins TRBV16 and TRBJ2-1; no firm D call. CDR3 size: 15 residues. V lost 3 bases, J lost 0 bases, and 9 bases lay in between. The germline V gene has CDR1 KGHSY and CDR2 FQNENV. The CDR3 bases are TGTGCCAGCAGCCAGACGGGTGGCTCCTACAATGAGCAGTTCTTC. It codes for CASSQTGGSYNEQFF.

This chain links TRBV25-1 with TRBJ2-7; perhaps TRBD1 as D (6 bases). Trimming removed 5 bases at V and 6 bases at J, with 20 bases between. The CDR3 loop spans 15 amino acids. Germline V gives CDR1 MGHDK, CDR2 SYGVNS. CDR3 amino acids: CASSLTGQFGGEQYF. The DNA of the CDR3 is TGTGCCAGCAGTTTAACGGGACAATTTGGCGGCGAGCAGTACTTC.

The CDR3 DNA reads TGTGCCAGCACCCTGAGGGTTCTAGCGGGAGGTGATAATGAGCAGTTCTTC. Amino acid sequence: CASTLRVLAGGDNEQFF. V gene TRBV7-2 combines with J gene TRBJ2-1, with TRBD2 matching 11 bases. CDR1 is SGHTA, CDR2 FQGNSA, per germline. The CDR3 consists of 17 residues. Unmatched junction bases numbered 15, after V lost 7 bases and J lost 7 bases. Drawing the rest from reference TRBV7-2 and TRBJ2-1, the complete variable domain is GAGVSQSPSNKVTEKGKDVELRCDPISGHTALYWYRQSLGQGLEFLIYFQGNSAPDKSGLPSDRFSAERTGGSVSTLTIQRTQQEDSAVYLCASTLRVLAGGDNEQFFGPGTRLTVL.